Each of the 22 T cell receptor beta chains below was sequenced from the same sample in a study of blood T cell repertoires in COVID-19. TCRdb keeps only in-frame clones here, not all; method: immunoSEQ multiplex PCR. The repertoire holds approximately 190,000 clones, with roughly 84% as singletons. What was sequenced was PBMCs or T cells enriched from blood (not recorded which). Source of these receptors: a woman aged 25-40 years who had been exposed to COVID-19.

The chain recombines TRBV19 with TRBJ1-1, with a weak D call TRBD1 (5 bases). The CDR3 runs to 12 residues. The ends were cut back, 11 bases at V and 1 base at J, with 11 bases in the middle. From germline, CDR1 is LNHDA and CDR2 SQIVND (reference sequence). In nucleotides, the CDR3 is TGTGCCTCCAGGGTAAAGAACACTGAAGCTTTCTTT. Its protein product is CASRVKNTEAFF.

The table lists this clone with a count of one. V and J are TRBV3-1 (or the pseudogene TRBV3-2) and TRBJ1-1; D not certain. This CDR3 spans 12 amino acids. Between the trimmed V and J ends, which lost 0 bases and 8 bases, there was a span of 7 bases. Looked up from germline, CDR1 is LGHDT and CDR2 is YNNKEL (reference sequence). Written as DNA, the CDR3 is TGTGCCAGCAGCCAAGAGACGGGGGAAGCTTTCTTT. Residues: CASSQETGEAFF.

With respect to this clone: Additional DNA sequences in this sample encode the identical CDR3. The V call is TRBV3-1 (or the pseudogene TRBV3-2), the J call TRBJ1-1, with TRBD1 matching over 8 bases. The V and J ends lost 4 bases and 4 bases, in that order; junction bases with no gene match: 5. From germline, CDR1 is LGHDT and CDR2 YNNKEL (reference sequence). This CDR3 is built from 14 residues. CDR3 amino acids: CASSLRTGTTEAFF. The CDR3 DNA is TGTGCCAGCAGCCTGCGGACAGGGACCACTGAAGCTTTCTTT.

The chain's CDR3 is CARSFGTGINNSPLHF. CDR3 in DNA: TGTGCCAGAAGCTTCGGCACAGGGATTAATAATTCACCCCTCCACTTT. This chain links TRBV5-3 with TRBJ1-6; D possibly corresponds to TRBD1 (6 bases). TRBV5-3 is an ORF, and what it does is uncertain. The CDR3 sequence is 16 residues long. V was clipped by 2 bases and J by 5 bases, with 14 bases between them.

This clone was observed a handful of times. The chain employs TRBV5-5 and TRBJ1-2; D gene ambiguous. The CDR3 consists of 14 residues. Trimming shortened V by 4 bases and J by 8 bases, and 18 bases separated the two germline ends. CDR1 SGHKS and CDR2 YYEKEE come from the germline V gene (reference sequence). CDR3 DNA sequence: TGTGCCAGCAGCCCAGACCAAAGTAGACAAGGCTACACCTTC. Translating gives CASSPDQSRQGYTF.

This chain uses TRBV2 with TRBJ2-1; TRBD1 agrees at 8 bases. Germline V gene data show CDR1 as SNHLY and CDR2 as FYNNEI. There are 15 residues in the CDR3. V lost 5 bases, J lost 6 bases, and 9 bases stayed unmatched. CDR3 sequence (DNA): TGTGCCAGCAGTCGGACAGGGAATCAAGGCAATGAGCAGTTCTTC. This translates into CASSRTGNQGNEQFF.

The chain has TRBV6-5 and TRBJ2-7; the D gene is possibly TRBD1 (6 bases). Germline V CDR1 and CDR2: MNHEY, SVGAGI. This CDR3 region has 14 residues. V was pared by 6 bases and J by 6 bases, with 18 bases between. CDR3 DNA sequence: TGTGCCAGCAGCGATTACAGGGAAACCGGCGAGCAGTACTTC. Its protein is CASSDYRETGEQYF.

This clone was counted once. The rearrangement links TRBV24-1 to TRBJ1-1; D perhaps matches TRBD1 (5 bases). Per germline, CDR1 KGHDR and CDR2 SFDVKD. V was pared by 7 bases and J by 4 bases, with 18 bases between. The CDR3 has 15 residues. CDR3 amino acids: CATRKTKTASTEAFF. The CDR3 DNA sequence: TGTGCCACCAGGAAGACAAAGACAGCCTCCACTGAAGCTTTCTTT.

The J gene is TRBJ2-7, the V gene TRBV18; 12 bases align to TRBD1. CDR3 length: 15 amino acids. V was pared by 3 bases and J by 6 bases, with 6 bases of the junction left unmatched. The germline V gene has CDR1 KGHSH and CDR2 LQKENI. The CDR3 DNA reads TGTGCCAGCTCACCGACCGGGACAGGGGGCCGCGAGCAGTACTTC. Its translation is CASSPTGTGGREQYF.

The V call is TRBV6-9, the J call TRBJ1-5; 7 bases match TRBD1. This CDR3 comprises 16 residues. J was trimmed by 5 bases and V by 7 bases; bases with no gene match: 14. Germline loops: CDR1 MNHGY, CDR2 SVAAGI. CDR3 nucleotide sequence: TGTGCCAGCATTACCCCGGGACAGACATACGATCAGCCCCAGCATTTT. Protein sequence: CASITPGQTYDQPQHF.

This sequence joins TRBV7-3 and TRBJ1-2; TRBD1 might be the D (5 bases). Germline values: CDR1 SGHTA, CDR2 FQGTGA. The V gene lost 4 bases and the J gene lost 7 bases, with 19 bases spanning the gap. This CDR3 is 15 amino acids long. CDR3 residues: CASSSPRGGTGGYTF. The DNA of the CDR3 is TGTGCCAGCAGCTCCCCCCGGGGGGGGACCGGTGGCTACACCTTC.

The chain has TRBV4-1 and TRBJ2-1; 7 bases are shared with TRBD2. V lost 1 base and J lost 0; bases outside the gene matches: 0. The CDR3 length is 15 residues. Germline V gene data show CDR1 as MGHRA and CDR2 as YSYEKL. CDR3 loop: CASSQGGGSYNEQFF. DNA for the CDR3: TGCGCCAGCAGCCAAGGGGGGGGCTCCTACAATGAGCAGTTCTTC.

This clone has a single count. J is TRBJ1-5 and V is TRBV6-5; 8 bases match TRBD1. Trimming cost V 10 bases and J 5 bases; bases outside gene matches: 7. Germline loops: CDR1 MNHEY, CDR2 SVGAGI. The CDR3 is 13 amino acids. This CDR3 reads CATLQDRDQPQHF. CDR3 nucleotides: TGTGCCACCCTTCAGGACAGGGATCAGCCCCAGCATTTT.

This clone was recorded a few times. The chain has TRBV19 and TRBJ1-5; no definite D call. The V end lost 1 base, the J end lost 6 bases, and 16 bases lay between the germline ends. The CDR3 contains 16 residues. The germline CDR1 and CDR2 sequences are LNHDA and SQIVND (reference sequence). The chain's CDR3 is CASSIAHILFTQPQHF. CDR3 bases: TGTGCCAGTAGTATAGCTCACATACTATTTACTCAGCCCCAGCATTTT. The full variable domain, its missing parts supplied by reference TRBV19 and TRBJ1-5, is DGGITQSPKYLFRKEGQNVTLSCEQNLNHDAMYWYRQDPGQGLRLIYYSQIVNDFQKGDIAEGYSVSREKKESFPLTVTSAQKNPTAFYLCASSIAHILFTQPQHFGDGTRLSIL.

V usage is TRBV27 and J usage is TRBJ2-3; D may be TRBD1 (5 bases). CDR3 length equals 16 residues. Trimming took off 8 bases at V and 2 bases at J, with 20 bases between the two ends. Per the germline V gene, CDR1 is MNHEY and CDR2 is SMNVEV (reference sequence). The CDR3 nucleotides read TGTGCCAGCGGCAGACAGAACCTGGGGCCCACAGATACGCAGTATTTT. Its protein is CASGRQNLGPTDTQYF.

The V call is TRBV5-4, the J call TRBJ2-3; weak D call: TRBD2 (5 bases). The V gene lost 4 bases and the J gene lost 4 bases, with 10 bases spanning the gap. The CDR3 is 13 residues long. Germline assignment: CDR1 SGHNT and CDR2 YYREEE (reference sequence). CDR3 in DNA: TGTGCCAGCAGCCCGGCCGGGGCAGATACGCAGTATTTT. This sequence encodes CASSPAGADTQYF. Using reference TRBV5-4 and TRBJ2-3 for the parts outside the CDR3, the full variable domain is ETGVTQSPTHLIKTRGQQVTLRCSSQSGHNTVSWYQQALGQGPQFIFQYYREEENGRGNFPPRFSGLQFPNYSSELNVNALELDDSALYLCASSPAGADTQYFGPGTRLTVL.

V usage is TRBV10-3 and J usage is TRBJ2-5, with 7 bases identical to TRBD1. Losses at the gene ends were 3 bases for V and 5 bases for J; bases not matched to a gene: 3. Germline CDR1 and CDR2: ENHRY and SYGVKD. The CDR3 spans 13 residues. The CDR3 loop is CAISDLDRETQYF. In nucleotides, the CDR3 is TGTGCCATCAGTGACTTGGACAGGGAGACCCAGTACTTC.

This chain's CDR3 is CASTEQGAGGSNQPQHF. CDR3 DNA sequence: TGTGCCAGCACCGAACAGGGGGCAGGGGGTAGCAATCAGCCCCAGCATTTT. The J gene is TRBJ1-5, the V gene TRBV5-6; TRBD1 agrees at 9 bases. CDR1 and CDR2 (germline): SGHDT, YYEEEE. The J segment lost 0 bases and the V segment lost 6 bases, leaving 10 bases of the junction unmatched. CDR3 size: 17 residues.

The CDR3 protein is CASSFLGTANEQFF. The CDR3 DNA reads as TGCGCCAGCAGCTTCCTAGGGACAGCCAATGAGCAGTTCTTC. The chain combines TRBV5-1 with TRBJ2-1; 7 bases fit TRBD1. Trimming took 2 bases from V and 6 from J; bases not matched to a gene: 5. This CDR3 is 14 amino acids long. Germline V gene sequence: CDR1 SGHRS, CDR2 YFSETQ.

CDR3 residues: CASGPTGRETQYF. The CDR3 DNA follows: TGTGCTAGTGGCCCGACAGGGAGAGAGACCCAGTACTTC. This chain connects TRBV12-5 to TRBJ2-5; TRBD1 matches 7 bases. This CDR3 has 13 residues. J lost 4 bases, V lost 6 bases, and 5 bases had no gene match. Germline-derived CDR1 and CDR2 are LGHNT and FRNRAP.

The table lists this clone with a count of one. This chain links TRBV4-3 with TRBJ1-6; D uncertain. The CDR3 is made up of 19 amino acids. The germline V gene encodes CDR1 LGHNA and CDR2 YSLEER. The V end lost 0 bases, the J end lost 0 bases, and 15 bases lay between the germline ends. CDR3 amino acids: CASSQDVARSGSYNSPLHF. The CDR3 DNA reads TGCGCCAGCAGCCAAGACGTCGCAAGGTCAGGCTCCTATAATTCACCCCTCCACTTT.

This clone was seen a single time. This chain uses TRBV9 with TRBJ2-1; 13 nucleotides agree with TRBD2. This CDR3 is 18 amino acids long. The junction had 13 bases not matched to a gene; V was cut back by 4 bases and J by 6 bases. Per the germline V gene, CDR1 is SGDLS and CDR2 is YYNGEE. The CDR3 bases are TGTGCCAGCAGCCCCCAGATCCTGACTAGCGGGGGGTCCAATGAGCAGTTCTTC. It is translated as CASSPQILTSGGSNEQFF.